Following are 23 T cell receptor beta chains from one sample sequenced in a study of blood T cell repertoires in COVID-19. Profiled with immunoSEQ multiplex PCR; TCRdb holds only in-frame clones, not every one. The table includes 150,000 to 200,000 clones, approximately 80% detected once. Sequencing used PBMCs or T cells enriched from blood (not recorded which). The receptor set was obtained from a woman in her fifties or sixties with acute COVID-19.

The chain links TRBV25-1 to TRBJ2-1; 9 bases match TRBD2. This CDR3 region has 15 residues. J lost 6 bases, V lost 3 bases, and 6 bases had no gene match. Germline V CDR1 and CDR2: MGHDK, SYGVNS. The CDR3: CASSDAGGLFNEQFF. CDR3 nucleotide sequence: TGTGCCAGCAGTGACGCGGGGGGGCTATTCAATGAGCAGTTCTTC. The full variable domain, with the rest looked up from reference TRBV25-1 and TRBJ2-1, is EADIYQTPRYLVIGTGKKITLECSQTMGHDKMYWYQQDPGMELHLIHYSYGVNSTEKGDLSSESTVSRIRTEHFPLTLESARPSHTSQYLCASSDAGGLFNEQFFGPGTRLTVL.

This clone appeared once. The genes are TRBV27 and TRBJ2-7; the D is unclear. Germline V gene data show CDR1 as MNHEY and CDR2 as SMNVEV (reference sequence). The CDR3 totals 12 residues. Deletions cut 8 bases from V and 1 base from J, with 9 bases between. The CDR3, as DNA: TGTGCCAGCGGTGCGCGGTCCTACGAGCAGTACTTC. This gives the protein CASGARSYEQYF.

The V and J genes are TRBV28 and TRBJ1-4, with 7 bases lining up with TRBD1. This CDR3 region has 16 residues. Germline-derived CDR1 and CDR2 are MDHEN and SYDVKM. Unmatched junction bases numbered 19, after V lost 10 bases and J lost 8 bases. In DNA, the CDR3 is TGTGCCACCGAGGGGGCCTACCTGCGATCAGACGAAAAACTGTTTTTT. Translation: CATEGAYLRSDEKLFF.

This sequence joins TRBV6-4 and TRBJ1-6; a weak D match, TRBD1 (5 bases). Germline V lookup: CDR1 MRHNA, CDR2 SNTAGT. This CDR3 spans 13 amino acids. V dropped 10 bases and J dropped 7 bases, with 14 bases sitting between them. The CDR3, as DNA: TGTGCCACCCGGGGGGGGGTGAATTCACCCCTCCACTTT. Protein: CATRGGVNSPLHF.

The J gene is TRBJ2-7, the V gene TRBV21-1; the DNA was not compared with TRBD1, the D call given in the table. TRBV21-1 is a pseudogene locus. The CDR3 has 13 amino acids. The CDR3 is CASSKALWCLQNV. The CDR3 DNA is TGTGCCAGCAGCAAAGCGCTTTGGTGCCTTCAGAACGTC.

The chain joins TRBV4-3 to TRBJ1-5, with D tentatively TRBD1 (6 bases). The germline CDR1 and CDR2 sequences are LGHNA and YSLEER. CDR3 length: 16 amino acids. Between the trimmed V and J ends, which lost 3 bases and 7 bases, there was a span of 19 bases. Written as DNA, the CDR3 is TGCGCCAGCAGCCAGTCGGGGGGGGGCAAAAGACAGCCCCAGCATTTT. Residues: CASSQSGGGKRQPQHF.

This sequence joins TRBV10-3 and TRBJ1-3, with 9 bases that match TRBD1. With V trimmed by 2 bases and J by 0 bases, 14 bases remained unmatched. Germline CDR1 is ENHRY and CDR2 is SYGVKD. This CDR3 has 20 amino acids. For the CDR3, the DNA is TGTGCCATCAGTGAGCATCCGGGACAGGGCTCCCCAAGCTCTGGAAACACCATATATTTT. This codes for CAISEHPGQGSPSSGNTIYF.

The chain is built from TRBV6-1 and TRBJ2-7; 10 nucleotides align to TRBD1. J lost 4 bases, V lost 3 bases, and 0 bases had no gene match. In germline, CDR1 is MNHNS, CDR2 SASEGT. The CDR3 covers 13 residues. CDR3 nucleotide sequence: TGTGCCAGCAGTGAGGACAGGGGGTACGAGCAGTACTTC. Translated, it gives CASSEDRGYEQYF.

This clone was seen a few times. This chain connects TRBV11-2 to TRBJ2-7; 8 bases map to TRBD1. This CDR3 spans 15 amino acids. Germline loops: CDR1 SGHAT, CDR2 FQNNGV. Trimming took 5 bases from V and 1 from J; bases not matched to a gene: 7. Written as DNA, the CDR3 is TGTGCCAGCAGCCCCGGACAGGGCATTTCCTACGAGCAGTACTTC. This translates into CASSPGQGISYEQYF.

The chain is built from TRBV6-2 or TRBV6-3 and TRBJ1-5; possibly TRBD1 for D (6 bases). Trimming removed 6 bases at V and 4 bases at J, with 13 bases between. From germline, CDR1 is MNHEY and CDR2 SVGEGT. CDR3 length: 14 amino acids. CDR3 DNA sequence: TGTGCCAGCAGCATCGACAGGTGGAATCAGCCCCAGCATTTT. Its protein product is CASSIDRWNQPQHF.

This rearrangement joins TRBV6-5 to TRBJ1-1; 9 nucleotides align to TRBD1. The CDR3 contains 15 residues. Germline CDR1 reads MNHEY; CDR2 reads SVGAGI. The V segment lost 5 bases and the J segment 4 bases; nucleotides outside the gene matches: 8. DNA for the CDR3: TGTGCCAGCAGTCGGGACAGGGAGGGGAGCACTGAAGCTTTCTTT. It specifies CASSRDREGSTEAFF.

The chain carries TRBV2 and TRBJ2-7; 8 nucleotides line up with TRBD2. With V trimmed by 7 bases and J by 5 bases, 7 bases remained unmatched. CDR3 length: 13 residues. Germline V CDR1 and CDR2: SNHLY, FYNNEI. The CDR3 coding sequence is TGTGCCAGCAAGGGGACTAGTCCCGACGAGCAGTACGTC. Its translation: CASKGTSPDEQYV.

The rearrangement joins TRBV15 to TRBJ1-1; D not resolved. Looked up from germline, CDR1 is LNHNV and CDR2 is YYDKDF (reference sequence). V lost 5 bases, J lost 0 bases, and 10 bases lay in between. This CDR3 comprises 14 residues. CDR3 coding DNA: TGTGCCACCAGCCGGACTAATTTGAACACTGAAGCTTTCTTT. Translating gives CATSRTNLNTEAFF.

The chain has TRBV2 and TRBJ2-2, with 7 nucleotides matching TRBD2. V lost 4 bases to trimming and J lost 6 bases; unmatched junction nucleotides: 5. CDR1 is SNHLY and CDR2 is FYNNEI in the germline V gene. The CDR3 length is 14 residues. The CDR3 protein is CASSGGGFSGELFF. CDR3 DNA: TGTGCCAGCAGTGGGGGAGGGTTCTCCGGGGAGCTGTTTTTT.

The chain joins TRBV5-1 to TRBJ1-6; 7 bases match TRBD1. This CDR3 comprises 14 residues. Trimming took 0 bases from V and 8 from J; bases not matched to a gene: 2. Germline CDR1 reads SGHRS; CDR2 reads YFSETQ. For the CDR3, the DNA is TGCGCCAGCAGCTTGGTTACAGGGGATTCACCCCTCCACTTT. Translated: CASSLVTGDSPLHF.

The V gene is TRBV30, the J gene TRBJ2-2; TRBD2 matches 9 bases. The CDR3 consists of 15 residues. Trimming at V came to 4 bases and at J to 5 bases, leaving 8 bases not matched to a gene. Germline V gene lookup returns CDR1 GTSNPN and CDR2 SVGIG (reference sequence). CDR3 sequence (DNA): TGTGCCTGGAACCATCTAGCGGGACGTACCGGGGAGCTGTTTTTT. Amino acid sequence: CAWNHLAGRTGELFF.

The chain is built from TRBV5-8 and TRBJ2-3, with D possibly matching TRBD2 (5 bases). The CDR3 extends over 14 amino acids. The V end lost 1 base, the J end lost 3 bases, and 9 bases lay between the germline ends. The germline V gene encodes CDR1 SGHTS and CDR2 YDEGEE. CDR3 DNA sequence: TGTGCCAGCAGCTTGCGGGGAGCGACAGATACGCAGTATTTT. Protein: CASSLRGATDTQYF.

This rearrangement joins TRBV10-3 to TRBJ2-1; 7 bases line up with TRBD2. Germline CDR1 ENHRY, CDR2 SYGVKD. The trim removed 10 bases at V and 0 bases at J, leaving 9 bases unmatched. The CDR3 covers 15 residues. As DNA, the CDR3 is TGTGCCACCTGGGAGGGGCTTCGCTCCTACAATGAGCAGTTCTTC. It is translated as CATWEGLRSYNEQFF.

This chain uses TRBV28 with TRBJ1-4, with no clear D. The CDR3 is made up of 16 amino acids. V shed 5 bases and J shed 5 bases, with 18 bases lying between them. From germline, CDR1 is MDHEN and CDR2 SYDVKM. The CDR3 nucleotides are TGTGCCAGCAGTCAGACCCCCAGGATAAGAAATGAAAAACTGTTTTTT. Translating gives CASSQTPRIRNEKLFF.

V gene TRBV9 combines with J gene TRBJ2-2, with TRBD2 matching over 7 bases. The ends lost 9 bases at V and 1 base at J; junction bases unmatched: 9. The CDR3 is made up of 15 amino acids. CDR1 and CDR2 from the germline V gene are SGDLS and YYNGEE. CDR3 in amino acids: CATEASSGNTGELFF. In nucleotides, the CDR3 is TGTGCCACCGAAGCCTCTAGCGGGAACACCGGGGAGCTGTTTTTT.

J is TRBJ2-1 and V is TRBV11-3, with 10 bases aligning to TRBD2. The CDR3 extends over 20 amino acids. Germline V gene data show CDR1 as SGHNT and CDR2 as YENEEA. After removal of 4 bases from V and 4 bases from J, the junction contained 19 bases not matched to a gene. The CDR3 DNA follows: TGTGCCAGCAGCTCACGCTGGGGTAGCGGGAGGACAGTTGGGTACAATGAGCAGTTCTTC. Amino acid sequence: CASSSRWGSGRTVGYNEQFF.

The count of this clone is one. The chain uses TRBV24-1 and TRBJ2-3; D might be TRBD2 (6 bases). CDR1 KGHDR and CDR2 SFDVKD come from the germline V gene. The CDR3 spans 15 residues. With 3 bases removed from V and 3 bases from J, the gap between germline ends came to 12 bases. DNA of the CDR3: TGTGCCACCAGTGATAAAGGGCTAGCGACAGATACGCAGTATTTT. The encoded protein is CATSDKGLATDTQYF.

CDR3 DNA: TGTGCCAGCAGCTTAAGGTCCACCGGGGGCACTGAAGCTTTCTTT. It translates to CASSLRSTGGTEAFF. The genes are TRBV7-6 and TRBJ1-1; a weak D match, TRBD1 (5 bases). V was shortened by 2 bases and J by 4 bases, with 14 bases between the two germline ends. The CDR3 is 15 residues long. Looked up from germline, CDR1 is SGHVS and CDR2 is FNYEAQ.